Listed below are T cell receptor beta chains from one sample, sequenced in a study of PD-1 blockade in classical Hodgkin lymphoma. Data came from immunoSEQ multiplex PCR; TCRdb stores just in-frame clones and leaves some out. The sample records 30,000 or so clones, 90% being singletons. Sequenced here: CD4+ T cells from blood, sampled at baseline. These receptors were obtained from a human donor with classical Hodgkin lymphoma. Each CDR3 is given with its conserved first and last residue. Each record gives: J gene, D gene, V gene, clone size, CDR3 protein, CDR3 DNA. A D gene is named only where the DNA matches it firmly. Clone size is not always given. Where it is, it says once, few, many or a class for expanded clones.

>TRBJ1-5|TRBD1|TRBV7-9|once
CASSLGAGGQPQHF
TGTGCCAGCAGCTTAGGGGCAGGGGGTCAGCCCCAGCATTTT
>TRBJ1-5|.|TRBV6-5|.
CASSYTRGLSQPQHF
TGTGCCAGCAGTTACACCCGGGGGCTTAGTCAGCCCCAGCATTTT
>TRBJ1-1|TRBD1|TRBV30|.
CAWSPLDRGRAFF
TGTGCCTGGAGTCCACTGGACAGGGGGCGAGCTTTCTTT
>TRBJ2-7|.|TRBV7-2|.
CASSLGVGSGYEQYF
TGTGCCAGCAGCTTAGGGGTAGGTAGCGGATACGAGCAGTACTTC
>TRBJ1-4|.|TRBV25-1|.
CASSEGYSTTNEKLFF
TGTGCCAGCAGTGAGGGATACAGTACAACTAATGAAAAACTGTTTTTT
>TRBJ1-2|.|TRBV7-9|once
CASSSRDYPGGGYGYTF
TGTGCCAGCAGTAGCCGGGACTATCCCGGGGGGGGGTATGGCTACACCTTC
>TRBJ1-2|.|TRBV6-1|once
CASSAGDYGYTF
TGTGCCAGCAGCGCCGGGGACTATGGCTACACCTTC
>TRBJ2-7|.|TRBV12-5|.
CASGLGDRGSEQYF
TGTGCTAGTGGTTTAGGGGACCGAGGTTCCGAGCAGTACTTC
>TRBJ1-3|.|TRBV11-2|.
CASSLNREAGNTIYF
TGTGCCAGCAGCTTAAACAGGGAGGCTGGAAACACCATATATTTT
>TRBJ1-3|.|TRBV6-6|.
CATRDAWTGNTIYF
TGTGCCACCCGGGACGCCTGGACTGGAAACACCATATATTTT
>TRBJ1-2|.|TRBV2|.
CASSGYTPFYGYTF
TGTGCCAGCAGTGGATACACCCCATTTTATGGCTACACCTTC
>TRBJ2-1|.|TRBV11-1|.
CASSFNRVNEQFF
TGTGCCAGCAGCTTCAACAGGGTCAATGAGCAGTTCTTC
>TRBJ2-7|.|TRBV18|.
CASSLRLGPSYEQYF
TGTGCCAGCTCTCTTAGGTTAGGACCTTCCTACGAGCAGTACTTC
>TRBJ2-7|TRBD2|TRBV27|.
CASTFGSGSGSLGPYEQYF
TGTGCCAGCACCTTTGGTAGCGGTAGCGGGAGTTTAGGACCATACGAGCAGTACTTC
>TRBJ2-2|TRBD1|TRBV27|.
CASSSILRGRLFF
TGTGCCAGCAGTTCTATTCTCAGGGGGAGGCTGTTTTTT
>TRBJ1-4|TRBD1|TRBV5-5|.
CASSLVGTGYGKLFF
TGTGCCAGCAGCTTGGTAGGGACAGGGTATGGAAAACTGTTTTTT
>TRBJ2-7|.|TRBV6-1|.
CASSEGTGSRRWEQYF
TGTGCCAGCAGTGAAGGAACAGGGTCCCGTCGCTGGGAGCAGTACTTC
>TRBJ2-2|.|TRBV11-2|.
CASSFRHGSGELFF
TGTGCCAGCAGCTTCCGTCACGGGTCCGGGGAGCTGTTTTTT
>TRBJ2-7|TRBD2|TRBV27|.
CASRLLAGVYEQYF
TGTGCCAGCAGACTACTAGCGGGAGTCTACGAGCAGTACTTC
>TRBJ2-5|TRBD2|TRBV25-1|.
CASSEYRLAGGQETQYF
TGTGCCAGCAGTGAATATAGGCTAGCGGGAGGGCAAGAGACCCAGTACTTC
>TRBJ1-4|TRBD1|TRBV6-5|.
CASSETGGDEKLFF
TGTGCCAGCAGCGAGACAGGGGGAGATGAAAAACTGTTTTTT
>TRBJ2-7|.|TRBV7-3|.
CASSPTPGAGYEQYF
TGTGCCAGCAGCCCGACTCCCGGGGCGGGCTACGAGCAGTACTTC
>TRBJ2-5|TRBD2|TRBV7-2|.
CASSLTSGEQETQYF
TGTGCCAGCAGCTTGACTAGCGGGGAACAAGAGACCCAGTACTTC
>TRBJ1-1|.|TRBV7-9|once
CASSLALKGVMNTEAFF
TGTGCCAGCAGCTTAGCGCTTAAGGGTGTAATGAACACTGAAGCTTTCTTT
>TRBJ2-1|TRBD1|TRBV29-1|.
CSVRETGGSPYEQFF
TGCAGCGTGAGGGAGACAGGGGGCTCCCCCTATGAGCAGTTCTTC
>TRBJ2-1|TRBD1|TRBV18|.
CASSADRVQDNEQFF
TGTGCCAGCTCAGCGGACAGGGTGCAGGACAATGAGCAGTTCTTC
>TRBJ2-7|.|TRBV7-9|.
CASSLLLEQYF
TGTGCCAGCAGCTTACTATTGGAGCAGTACTTC
>TRBJ1-1|.|TRBV28|.
CASTTTVNTEAFF
TGTGCCAGCACCACGACGGTTAACACTGAAGCTTTCTTT
>TRBJ1-1|.|TRBV28|.
CASSLLGNTEAFF
TGTGCCAGCAGCCTCCTGGGGAACACTGAAGCTTTCTTT
>TRBJ2-4|TRBD2|TRBV9|.
CASSVGWGGSKNIQYF
TGTGCCAGCAGCGTAGGTTGGGGAGGGTCCAAAAACATTCAGTACTTC
>TRBJ1-2|TRBD1|TRBV11-2|.
CASSFRGNRGRNYGYTF
TGTGCCAGCAGCTTTAGGGGAAACAGGGGGCGGAACTATGGCTACACCTTC
>TRBJ1-5|.|TRBV6-5|.
CASSYRGVGNQPQHF
TGTGCCAGCAGTTACAGGGGCGTAGGGAATCAGCCCCAGCATTTT
>TRBJ1-2|.|TRBV5-6|.
CASSLRVGSNYGYTF
TGTGCCAGCAGCTTAAGGGTGGGCTCTAACTATGGCTACACCTTC
>TRBJ1-6|.|TRBV7-2|.
CASSFVGPPNSPLHF
TGTGCCAGCAGCTTTGTGGGACCTCCGAATTCACCCCTCCACTTT
>TRBJ1-1|.|TRBV27|.
CASSRIGALNTEAFF
TGTGCCAGCAGCCGAATAGGGGCCTTGAACACTGAAGCTTTCTTT
>TRBJ2-7|.|TRBV5-1|.
CASSLGQGFSEQYF
TGCGCCAGCAGCTTGGGACAAGGGTTCTCCGAGCAGTACTTC
>TRBJ2-7|TRBD2|TRBV30|.
CAWRVAGGSSYEQYF
TGTGCCTGGAGAGTAGCGGGAGGGTCCTCCTACGAGCAGTACTTC
>TRBJ1-3|.|TRBV6-6|.
CASSYLGVDGNTIYF
TGTGCCAGCAGTTACTTGGGGGTGGACGGAAACACCATATATTTT
>TRBJ2-2|TRBD2|TRBV6-4|.
CASSLLADGAGELFF
TGTGCCAGCAGTTTACTAGCGGATGGCGCCGGGGAGCTGTTTTTT
>TRBJ1-1|TRBD1|TRBV15|.
CATSSPGTGRNTEAFF
TGTGCCACCAGCTCACCCGGGACAGGGAGGAACACTGAAGCTTTCTTT
>TRBJ1-1|TRBD1|TRBV30|.
CAWSVGYRGRNTEAFF
TGTGCCTGGAGTGTAGGGTACAGGGGACGGAACACTGAAGCTTTCTTT
>TRBJ2-1|.|TRBV19|.
CASSIGNMGSAIRYNEQFF
TGTGCCAGTAGTATAGGTAATATGGGGAGTGCTATACGGTACAATGAGCAGTTCTTC
>TRBJ2-3|.|TRBV6-1|.
CASSEISGTEWPLTDTQYF
TGTGCCAGCAGTGAAATCTCTGGAACGGAGTGGCCCTTAACAGATACGCAGTATTTT
>TRBJ2-7|TRBD1|TRBV6-1|.
CASSESSGGYEQYF
TGTGCCAGCAGTGAATCGTCAGGGGGCTACGAGCAGTACTTC
>TRBJ2-3|.|TRBV11-2|.
CASSRRAGAFSADTQYF
TGTGCCAGCAGCCGCCGGGCAGGGGCTTTCTCGGCAGATACGCAGTATTTT
>TRBJ2-7|.|TRBV30|.
CAWSLGGGGAREQYF
TGTGCCTGGTCTCTTGGCGGAGGGGGCGCGCGGGAGCAGTACTTC
>TRBJ2-1|.|TRBV6-5|.
CASSYLRGGSYNEQFF
TGTGCCAGCAGTTACCTGCGGGGCGGCTCCTACAATGAGCAGTTCTTC
>TRBJ2-7|TRBD1|TRBV11-2|.
CASSSEGAGGKYEQYF
TGTGCCAGCAGCTCGGAAGGGGCAGGGGGCAAGTACGAGCAGTACTTC
>TRBJ2-2|.|TRBV10-1|few
CASSTNFRGRTGELFF
TGCGCCAGCAGCACAAACTTCAGGGGCAGGACCGGGGAGCTGTTTTTT
>TRBJ2-3|.|TRBV14|.
CASTFGRGRRTDTQYF
TGTGCCAGCACGTTCGGCCGGGGGAGACGCACAGATACGCAGTATTTT
>TRBJ2-3|.|TRBV19|once
CASTSTGTQYF
TGTGCCAGTACGTCGACAGGCACGCAGTATTTT
>TRBJ1-4|.|TRBV5-5|once
CASSRGTTNEKLFF
TGTGCCAGCAGCCGCGGTACGACTAATGAAAAACTGTTTTTT
>TRBJ2-7|TRBD2|TRBV6-5|.
CASNLLAGGGEQYF
TGTGCCAGCAACTTACTAGCGGGAGGGGGCGAGCAGTACTTC
>TRBJ2-3|TRBD1|TRBV5-1|.
CASSWGTDTDTQYF
TGCGCCAGCAGCTGGGGGACAGACACAGATACGCAGTATTTT
>TRBJ2-7|TRBD1|TRBV6-4|.
CASRGTVPPSYEQYF
TGTGCCAGCAGGGGGACAGTCCCTCCCTCCTACGAGCAGTACTTC
>TRBJ2-1|.|TRBV19|.
CASSRDNYNEQFF
TGTGCCAGTAGTCGCGACAACTACAATGAGCAGTTCTTC
>TRBJ2-5|.|TRBV10-3|.
CAISVAGGGETQYF
TGTGCCATCAGTGTCGCCGGGGGTGGTGAGACCCAGTACTTC
>TRBJ1-1|TRBD1|TRBV19|.
CASSKGQTNTEAFF
TGTGCCAGTAGTAAGGGACAGACGAACACTGAAGCTTTCTTT
>TRBJ1-3|.|TRBV28|.
CASSSQGLLSGNTIYF
TGTGCCAGCAGTTCGCAGGGGCTCCTCTCTGGAAACACCATATATTTT
>TRBJ2-7|.|TRBV5-5|.
CASSLAAAVPYEQYF
TGTGCCAGCAGCTTGGCGGCAGCCGTCCCCTACGAGCAGTACTTC